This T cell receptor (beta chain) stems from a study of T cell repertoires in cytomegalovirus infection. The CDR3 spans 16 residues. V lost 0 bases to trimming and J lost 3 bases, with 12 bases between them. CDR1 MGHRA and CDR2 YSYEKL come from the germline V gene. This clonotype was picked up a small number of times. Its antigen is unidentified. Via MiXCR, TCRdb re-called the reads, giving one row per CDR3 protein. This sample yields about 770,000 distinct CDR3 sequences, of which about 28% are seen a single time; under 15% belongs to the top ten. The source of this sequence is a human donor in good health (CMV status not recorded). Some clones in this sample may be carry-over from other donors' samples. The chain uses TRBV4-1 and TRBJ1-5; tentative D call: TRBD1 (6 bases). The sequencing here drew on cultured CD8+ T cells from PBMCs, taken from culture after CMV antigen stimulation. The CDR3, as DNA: TGCGCCAGCAGCCAAGATGGGGGCAGGAACAATCAGCCCCAGCATTTT. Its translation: CASSQDGGRNNQPQHF.